These T cell receptor beta chains were read from a single sample in a study of shared clonotypes between healthy human individuals. Sequencing used immunoSEQ multiplex PCR; TCRdb keeps in-frame clones, though not all of them. The sample yields approximately 2,000,000 clones, roughly 95% seen once. What was sequenced was naive CD8+ T cells from PBMCs. These receptor sequences come from a man aged 18 to 29 in good health. Some clones in this sample may be carry-over from other donors' samples. Each CDR3 is given without its conserved first and last residue. Each record gives: J gene, V gene, CDR3 protein.

>TRBJ2-3|TRBV29-1
SVEETGSQY
>TRBJ1-3|TRBV6-4
ASSGGGDGSGNTIY
>TRBJ2-7|TRBV2
ASSGGADLYEQY
>TRBJ2-1|TRBV6-5
ASSLTSGIFNEQF
>TRBJ2-7|TRBV28
ASSIAGLPYEQY
>TRBJ2-7|TRBV27
ASSLDGTGSVGEQY
>TRBJ2-5|TRBV4-3
ASSQDLEGLRETQY
>TRBJ2-2|TRBV27
ASSLLRTSTGELF
>TRBJ2-7|TRBV6-5
ASSYSGGWREQY
>TRBJ2-7|TRBV14
ASSQDGLLYEQY
>TRBJ1-4|TRBV27
ASSSRGATNEKLF
>TRBJ1-2|TRBV5-6
ASRPGSFYGYT
>TRBJ2-1|TRBV11-2
ASSLILHGSNEQF
>TRBJ2-5|TRBV27
ASTPHIQQGFKY
>TRBJ2-3|TRBV25-1
ASSEYGRNTDTQY
>TRBJ2-1|TRBV19
ASSIVAGRFDEQF
>TRBJ2-2|TRBV9
ASSVDLGSRNTGELF
>TRBJ2-1|TRBV4-2
ASSRSTSGSDNNEQF
>TRBJ2-3|TRBV7-6
ASGGPSATDTQY
>TRBJ2-7|TRBV13
ASSLDGSGRNEQY
>TRBJ1-2|TRBV7-9
ASSPPLGGTGGYT
>TRBJ2-3|TRBV7-2
ASSSAGVDTQY